The 27 T cell receptor beta chains below come from one sample, sequenced in a study of blood T cell repertoires in COVID-19. Clones were sequenced by immunoSEQ multiplex PCR, and TCRdb holds only the in-frame ones, with some missing. The sample shows 180,000 or so clones, roughly 76% of them seen only once. Sequencing was performed on peripheral blood. The receptors were gathered from a woman in her 50s with active or convalescent COVID-19.

V usage is TRBV6-2 or TRBV6-3 and J usage is TRBJ2-7; 8 bases are a match to TRBD1. Unmatched junction bases numbered 10, after V lost 5 bases and J lost 7 bases. Looked up from germline, CDR1 is MNHEY and CDR2 is SVGEGT. CDR3 size: 14 residues. The CDR3 coding sequence is TGTGCCAGCAGTCTCCGACAGGGGTGGATTGAGCAGTACTTC. It yields the protein CASSLRQGWIEQYF.

The genes are TRBV7-9 and TRBJ1-1; 7 nucleotides match TRBD1. Germline V gene lookup returns CDR1 SEHNR and CDR2 FQNEAQ (reference sequence). This CDR3 has 14 residues. Losses at the gene ends were 1 base for V and 8 bases for J; bases not matched to a gene: 7. CDR3 DNA: TGTGCCAGCAGCTTAGAGGGGGCGAGGACAGAAGCTTTCTTT. It encodes CASSLEGARTEAFF.

This sequence joins TRBV27 and TRBJ1-2, with a tentative D call TRBD1 (6 bases). V dropped 6 bases and J dropped 6 bases, with 11 bases sitting between them. Germline V lookup: CDR1 MNHEY, CDR2 SMNVEV (reference sequence). This CDR3 has 12 amino acids. CDR3: CASSGGANGYTF. Here the CDR3 DNA reads TGTGCCAGCAGCGGGGGGGCGAATGGCTACACCTTC.

This clone was observed at least ten times. The V call is TRBV9, the J call TRBJ1-2; 9 bases fit TRBD1. Trimming cost V 5 bases and J 3 bases; bases outside gene matches: 11. This CDR3 region has 16 residues. CDR1 is SGDLS and CDR2 is YYNGEE in the germline V gene. In nucleotides, the CDR3 is TGTGCCAGCAGTGCTCTCGACAGGGGGTTATACTATGGCTACACCTTC. Protein sequence: CASSALDRGLYYGYTF.

V and J are TRBV30 and TRBJ2-2; a possible D gene is TRBD1 (5 bases). The CDR3 covers 14 residues. V dropped 2 bases and J dropped 3 bases, with 10 bases sitting between them. Germline V gives CDR1 GTSNPN, CDR2 SVGIG (reference sequence). The CDR3 is CAWSRGLDTGELFF. As DNA, the CDR3 is TGTGCCTGGAGTAGGGGTCTGGACACCGGGGAGCTGTTTTTT.

The chain combines TRBV4-2 with TRBJ2-2; D may be TRBD2 (6 bases). V was cut by 0 bases and J by 1 base, with 12 bases left in between. The germline CDR1 and CDR2 sequences are LGHNA and YNFKEQ. The CDR3 is made up of 17 amino acids. Here the CDR3 reads CASSQDGGAGNTGELFF. In DNA form, the CDR3 reads TGTGCCAGCAGCCAAGACGGAGGGGCAGGGAACACCGGGGAGCTGTTTTTT.

The J gene is TRBJ2-5, the V gene TRBV28; 10 bases line up with TRBD2. This CDR3 is built from 17 residues. CDR1 is MDHEN, CDR2 SYDVKM, per germline. V shed 2 bases and J 0 bases; nucleotides not matched to a gene: 6. The CDR3 reads CASSLASGSAYQETQYF. CDR3 nucleotide sequence: TGTGCCAGCAGTTTAGCTAGCGGGAGCGCCTACCAAGAGACCCAGTACTTC.

The chain employs TRBV5-5 and TRBJ1-2; the match to TRBD1 covers 12 bases. Trimming cost V 0 bases and J 7 bases; bases outside gene matches: 4. The CDR3 is made up of 15 amino acids. The germline V gene encodes CDR1 SGHKS and CDR2 YYEKEE (reference sequence). CDR3 DNA: TGTGCCAGCAGCTTGGAGGGACAGGGGGCCAGTGGCTACACCTTC. This codes for CASSLEGQGASGYTF.

V is TRBV29-1 and J is TRBJ2-7; tentative D call: TRBD2 (6 bases). The CDR3 has 12 amino acids. Trimming took 1 base from V and 8 from J, leaving 12 bases between them. From germline, CDR1 is SQVTM and CDR2 ANQGSEA. The CDR3 spells CSVEVGGSQQYF. The CDR3 DNA reads as TGCAGCGTTGAAGTTGGGGGGAGTCAGCAGTACTTC.

The rearrangement uses TRBV29-1 and TRBJ2-3, with 7 bases identical to TRBD1. The germline CDR1 and CDR2 sequences are SQVTM and ANQGSEA. The CDR3 is 12 residues long. V shed 7 bases, J shed 3 bases, and the junction held 4 bases outside the gene matches. CDR3 sequence (DNA): TGCAGCGCGGAACAGGGGACAGATACGCAGTATTTT. This encodes CSAEQGTDTQYF.

This chain links TRBV4-2 with TRBJ1-6; TRBD1 matches 10 bases. The J segment lost 5 bases and the V segment lost 0 bases, leaving 4 bases of the junction unmatched. Germline V lookup: CDR1 LGHNA, CDR2 YNFKEQ. The CDR3 runs to 17 residues. CDR3 DNA: TGTGCCAGCAGCCAAGATCGGGGACAGGGGAATAATTCACCCCTCCACTTT. This codes for CASSQDRGQGNNSPLHF.

This clone was seen only a few times. At one boundary the junction diverges from the germline segment, which might be a read error. The rearrangement links TRBV7-9 to TRBJ1-2; D is undetermined. The CDR3 loop spans 11 amino acids. Germline V gives CDR1 SEHNR, CDR2 FQNEAQ (reference sequence). In DNA, the CDR3 is TGTGCCAGCAGCCCCCGGTGGGAGCCGCTCTTC. Translated, it gives CASSPRWEPLF.

This clone was counted only a few times. The J gene is TRBJ2-3, the V gene TRBV5-1; 8 nucleotides line up with TRBD1. V trimming: 2 bases; J trimming: 6 bases; junction bases outside the gene matches: 2. The CDR3 has 13 amino acids. From germline, CDR1 is SGHRS and CDR2 YFSETQ. The CDR3 sequence: CASSLGDRDTQYF. In DNA form, the CDR3 reads TGCGCCAGCAGCTTAGGGGACAGGGATACGCAGTATTTT.

V usage is TRBV29-1 and J usage is TRBJ1-1, with D possibly being TRBD1 (5 bases). Germline V gene sequence: CDR1 SQVTM, CDR2 ANQGSEA. Trimming pared 1 base from V and 5 bases from J, leaving 8 bases between. This CDR3 region has 12 residues. CDR3 amino acids: CSVEGRGTEAFF. CDR3 sequence (DNA): TGCAGCGTTGAAGGAAGGGGAACTGAAGCTTTCTTT. Combining the CDR3 with reference TRBV29-1 and TRBJ1-1 gives the whole variable domain SAVISQKPSRDICQRGTSLTIQCQVDSQVTMMFWYRQQPGQSLTLIATANQGSEATYESGFVIDKFPISRPNLTFSTLTVSNMSPEDSSIYLCSVEGRGTEAFFGQGTRLTVV.

The genes are TRBV19 and TRBJ1-2, with D hard to call. The germline V and J ends were trimmed by 5 bases and 2 bases, with 18 bases remaining between them. Germline assignment: CDR1 LNHDA and CDR2 SQIVND (reference sequence). The CDR3 contains 16 residues. CDR3 in amino acids: CASSSRRQALNYGYTF. Here the CDR3 DNA reads TGTGCCAGTAGTTCGAGGAGGCAGGCCCTCAACTATGGCTACACCTTC.

V and J are TRBV5-1 and TRBJ1-1, with 9 bases identical to TRBD1. Germline V gene sequence: CDR1 SGHRS, CDR2 YFSETQ. The V and J ends lost 3 bases and 2 bases, in that order; junction bases with no gene match: 5. The CDR3 has 15 residues. CDR3 bases: TGCGCCAGCAGCTGGACAGGGGTGGGTAACACTGAAGCTTTCTTT. Translating gives CASSWTGVGNTEAFF.

This clone was observed a handful of times. The chain employs TRBV3-1 (or the pseudogene TRBV3-2) and TRBJ1-4; 7 bases match TRBD1. J gave up 4 bases and V 3 bases, and 5 bases lay outside the gene matches. The CDR3 totals 15 residues. Germline CDR1 reads LGHDT; CDR2 reads YNNKEL (reference sequence). This CDR3 is CASSQRRGDNEKLFF. The CDR3, as DNA: TGTGCCAGCAGCCAGCGCAGGGGGGATAATGAAAAACTGTTTTTT.

This clone appeared once. CDR3 sequence: CATDSGTSGREYNEQFF. The CDR3 DNA is TGTGCCACCGACTCCGGGACTAGCGGGAGGGAATACAATGAGCAGTTCTTC. V and J are TRBV28 and TRBJ2-1; 16 bases are a match to TRBD2. The CDR3 is made up of 17 amino acids. Germline V gene data show CDR1 as MDHEN and CDR2 as SYDVKM. V trimming: 10 bases; J trimming: 4 bases; junction bases outside the gene matches: 10.

The CDR3 here is CASSTPAGRDEQFF. In nucleotides, the CDR3 is TGTGCCAGTAGTACCCCGGCGGGGCGGGACGAGCAGTTCTTC. This chain links TRBV19 with TRBJ2-1, with D perhaps matching TRBD2 (6 bases). The CDR3 sequence is 14 residues long. Germline V lookup: CDR1 LNHDA, CDR2 SQIVND (reference sequence). Trimming stripped 4 bases from V and 10 bases from J, with 17 bases between. Full variable domain (remainder filled in from reference TRBV19 and TRBJ2-1): DGGITQSPKYLFRKEGQNVTLSCEQNLNHDAMYWYRQDPGQGLRLIYYSQIVNDFQKGDIAEGYSVSREKKESFPLTVTSAQKNPTAFYLCASSTPAGRDEQFFGPGTRLTVL.

J is TRBJ2-2 and V is TRBV4-3, with 10 positions matching TRBD1. Germline lookup yields CDR1 LGHNA and CDR2 YSLEER. V trimming: 5 bases; J trimming: 3 bases; junction bases outside the gene matches: 9. This CDR3 region has 17 residues. The CDR3 DNA reads TGCGCCAGCAGCTATCGCCGAGGACAGGGGGACACCGGGGAGCTGTTTTTT. Encoded protein: CASSYRRGQGDTGELFF.

This clone was seen a single time. The chain joins TRBV2 to TRBJ1-5; 8 bases line up with TRBD1. Germline loops: CDR1 SNHLY, CDR2 FYNNEI. V lost 6 bases to trimming and J lost 7 bases; unmatched junction nucleotides: 5. The CDR3 sequence is 13 residues long. CDR3 loop: CASREDRAQPQHF. The DNA for the CDR3 is TGTGCCAGCAGGGAGGACAGGGCGCAGCCCCAGCATTTT.

This chain joins TRBV29-1 and TRBJ1-4; D gene uncertain. This CDR3 is 13 amino acids long. Trimming removed 3 bases from V and 3 bases from J, with 8 bases in between. The germline V gene has CDR1 SQVTM and CDR2 ANQGSEA. This chain's CDR3 is CSVEYGPNEKLFF. The CDR3, as DNA: TGCAGCGTTGAGTACGGTCCTAATGAAAAACTGTTTTTT.

The gene calls are TRBV19 and TRBJ2-5; 11 bases fit TRBD2. In germline, CDR1 is LNHDA, CDR2 SQIVND (reference sequence). There are 15 residues in the CDR3. V was pared by 6 bases and J by 3 bases, with 6 bases of the junction left unmatched. In DNA, the CDR3 is TGTGCCAGTAGACTAGCGGGAGACAACGAAGAGACCCAGTACTTC. Its translation is CASRLAGDNEETQYF.

This clone is a singleton in its sample. The V call is TRBV7-2, the J call TRBJ2-3, with D tentatively TRBD2 (6 bases). CDR1 and CDR2 (germline): SGHTA, FQGNSA. V lost 7 bases to trimming and J lost 5 bases, with 16 bases between them. The CDR3 runs 14 residues. CDR3 DNA sequence: TGTGCCAGCATCGCTCGGCAGGGAGGAGATACGCAGTATTTT. Translating it yields CASIARQGGDTQYF.

As DNA, the CDR3 is TGTGCCAGCAGTTTATGGGCCCAGGGTGGTCGCGGCTACACCTTC. Translating it yields CASSLWAQGGRGYTF. The chain carries TRBV27 and TRBJ1-2; maybe TRBD1 (5 bases). There are 15 residues in the CDR3. The germline V gene has CDR1 MNHEY and CDR2 SMNVEV (reference sequence). V was clipped by 1 base and J by 8 bases, with 17 bases between them.

The chain has TRBV7-2 and TRBJ1-3; perhaps TRBD1 as D (6 bases). Trimming removed 4 bases at V and 4 bases at J, with 20 bases between. The V gene's germline CDR1 is SGHTA and CDR2 FQGNSA. CDR3 size: 17 residues. The CDR3 loop reads CASSSHQGPAAGNTIYF. CDR3 DNA: TGTGCCAGCAGCTCCCATCAGGGGCCGGCGGCGGGAAACACCATATATTTT.

The chain employs TRBV28 and TRBJ2-7, with TRBD1 identical over 8 bases. The CDR3 extends over 14 amino acids. Per the germline V gene, CDR1 is MDHEN and CDR2 is SYDVKM. J was trimmed by 3 bases and V by 7 bases; bases with no gene match: 8. The CDR3 reads CASTPGQVRYEQYF. The CDR3 DNA reads TGTGCCAGCACTCCGGGACAGGTCCGCTACGAGCAGTACTTC.